This T cell receptor (beta chain) derives from a study of CD8 T cells in Susac syndrome. Sequencing of TCR beta was performed on blood CD8+ T cells and on blood CD4+ T cells. The multiple sclerosis controls were treatment-naive patients with relapsing-remitting disease that was stable or active. Per germline, CDR1 LNHNV and CDR2 YYDKDF (reference sequence). The V end lost 0 bases, the J end lost 3 bases, and 8 bases lay between the germline ends. The CDR3 totals 14 residues. Random hexamers were used to reverse transcribe an amount of roughly 0.5 to 1 ug RNA. MiXCR, applied by TCRdb to the immunoSEQ multiplex PCR reads, yields one record per CDR3 protein. The table lists a few hundred thousand distinct CDR3 sequences, about 95% of them singletons.

The source material was CD4+ T cells from PBMCs. J is TRBJ1-2 and V is TRBV15, with D possibly matching TRBD1 (6 bases). This receptor was identified in a human donor with multiple sclerosis. The CDR3 protein is CATSRDHRDYGYTF. In DNA, the CDR3 is TGTGCCACCAGCAGAGATCACAGGGACTATGGCTACACCTTC. The variable domain in full, completed from reference TRBV15 and TRBJ1-2, reads DAMVIQNPRYQVTQFGKPVTLSCSQTLNHNVMYWYQQKSSQAPKLLFHYYDKDFNNEADTPDNFQSRRPNTSFCFLDIRSPGLGDTAMYLCATSRDHRDYGYTFGSGTRLTVV.